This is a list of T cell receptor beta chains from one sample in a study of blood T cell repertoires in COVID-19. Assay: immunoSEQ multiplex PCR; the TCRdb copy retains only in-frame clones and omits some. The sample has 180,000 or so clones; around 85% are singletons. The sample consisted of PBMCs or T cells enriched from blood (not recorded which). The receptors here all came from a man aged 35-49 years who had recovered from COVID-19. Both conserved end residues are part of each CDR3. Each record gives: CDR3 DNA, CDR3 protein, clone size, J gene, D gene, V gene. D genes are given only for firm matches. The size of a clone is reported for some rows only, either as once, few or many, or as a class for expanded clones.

CDR3 DNA: TGTGCCAGCAGCGCCCTACAGTTCTCTCGGGCCAACGTCCTGACTTTC
CDR3 protein: CASSALQFSRANVLTF
clone size: .
J gene: TRBJ2-6
D gene: .
V gene: TRBV9

CDR3 DNA: TGCGCCAGCAGCCCAATCCATAGCGGGGTTAGCACAGATACGCAGTATTTT
CDR3 protein: CASSPIHSGVSTDTQYF
clone size: .
J gene: TRBJ2-3
D gene: TRBD2
V gene: TRBV5-1

CDR3 DNA: TGTGCCACCAGTGATCCAAGGGGGCCCGGGGAGCTGTTTTTT
CDR3 protein: CATSDPRGPGELFF
clone size: few
J gene: TRBJ2-2
D gene: TRBD1
V gene: TRBV24-1

CDR3 DNA: TGTGCCAGCACCTCGCCGAGCTCCTACGAGCAGTACTTC
CDR3 protein: CASTSPSSYEQYF
clone size: .
J gene: TRBJ2-7
D gene: .
V gene: TRBV6-5

CDR3 DNA: TGTGCCAGCAGTTTTCCTCTAGCGGGAGGGGTGGGCTTGCTCTTC
CDR3 protein: CASSFPLAGGVGLLF
clone size: .
J gene: TRBJ2-1
D gene: TRBD2
V gene: TRBV27

CDR3 DNA: TGTGCCATCAGTGTTGAGGGCAGCACAGATACGCAGTATTTT
CDR3 protein: CAISVEGSTDTQYF
clone size: .
J gene: TRBJ2-3
D gene: .
V gene: TRBV10-3

CDR3 DNA: TGTGCCAGCAGTCAGTCCCTCGATAAGACCCAGTACTTC
CDR3 protein: CASSQSLDKTQYF
clone size: once
J gene: TRBJ2-5
D gene: .
V gene: TRBV28

CDR3 DNA: TGTGCCAGCAGCAAAGGTCGAGACAGAGTGAGGTTT
CDR3 protein: CASSKGRDRVRF
clone size: .
J gene: TRBJ1-1
D gene: .
V gene: TRBV21-1

CDR3 DNA: TGTGCCAGCAGCCCGCCCGGACAGGGATCCGTGGACTATGGCTACACCTTC
CDR3 protein: CASSPPGQGSVDYGYTF
clone size: .
J gene: TRBJ1-2
D gene: TRBD1
V gene: TRBV5-6

CDR3 DNA: TGTGCCAGCAGTCCGTCCACAGGCTCCTACGAGCAGTACTTC
CDR3 protein: CASSPSTGSYEQYF
clone size: medium-sized
J gene: TRBJ2-7
D gene: .
V gene: TRBV6-4

CDR3 DNA: TGTGCCAGCAGTCTCTACGGGAGTCAAAATGAAAAACTGTTTTTT
CDR3 protein: CASSLYGSQNEKLFF
clone size: .
J gene: TRBJ1-4
D gene: .
V gene: TRBV9

CDR3 DNA: TGTGCCAGCTCACCAGGGACAGGAGATAATTACGAGCAGTACTTC
CDR3 protein: CASSPGTGDNYEQYF
clone size: .
J gene: TRBJ2-7
D gene: TRBD1
V gene: TRBV18

CDR3 DNA: TGTGCCAGCCCGGCAGGGTGGGCAGATACGCAGTATTTT
CDR3 protein: CASPAGWADTQYF
clone size: .
J gene: TRBJ2-3
D gene: .
V gene: TRBV21-1

CDR3 DNA: TGCGCCAGCAGCGTGACTAGCGCCACCGGGGAGCTGTTTTTT
CDR3 protein: CASSVTSATGELFF
clone size: .
J gene: TRBJ2-2
D gene: TRBD2
V gene: TRBV5-1

CDR3 DNA: TGTGCCGCCCAGGGACAGGCGGCCTCACCCCTCCACTTT
CDR3 protein: CAAQGQAASPLHF
clone size: .
J gene: TRBJ1-6
D gene: TRBD1
V gene: TRBV10-3

CDR3 DNA: TGTGCCAGCCTCCAGGGGGGCACCGGGGAGCTGTTTTTT
CDR3 protein: CASLQGGTGELFF
clone size: .
J gene: TRBJ2-2
D gene: .
V gene: TRBV6-5

CDR3 DNA: TGCGCCAGCAGCCAAGATATCGGGGGGCTCTTGAGCGAGCAGTACTTC
CDR3 protein: CASSQDIGGLLSEQYF
clone size: .
J gene: TRBJ2-7
D gene: .
V gene: TRBV4-1

CDR3 DNA: TGTGCCAGCAGTTACGGGACAGCAAACACCGGGGAGCTGTTTTTT
CDR3 protein: CASSYGTANTGELFF
clone size: .
J gene: TRBJ2-2
D gene: TRBD1
V gene: TRBV6-5

CDR3 DNA: TGTGCCAGCAGTTACTCGAGCGGGGATAGCACAGATACGCAGTATTTT
CDR3 protein: CASSYSSGDSTDTQYF
clone size: once
J gene: TRBJ2-3
D gene: TRBD2
V gene: TRBV6-5

CDR3 DNA: TGTGCCAGCAGCGAACATGGCTCCTACGAGCAGTACTTC
CDR3 protein: CASSEHGSYEQYF
clone size: .
J gene: TRBJ2-7
D gene: .
V gene: TRBV9

CDR3 DNA: TGCAGCGTTGCGACTAGCGGGCTTGGGGAGACCCAGTACTTC
CDR3 protein: CSVATSGLGETQYF
clone size: once
J gene: TRBJ2-5
D gene: TRBD2
V gene: TRBV29-1

CDR3 DNA: TGTGCCAGCAGCCGTTACCTTTCAGGGCTCGACGAGCAGTACTTC
CDR3 protein: CASSRYLSGLDEQYF
clone size: .
J gene: TRBJ2-7
D gene: .
V gene: TRBV13

CDR3 DNA: TGTGCCAGCAGTTCCGGGACACTTTATAGCAATCAGCCCCAGCATTTT
CDR3 protein: CASSSGTLYSNQPQHF
clone size: .
J gene: TRBJ1-5
D gene: .
V gene: TRBV6-5

CDR3 DNA: TGTGCCAGGCCCGCGGCCCGCGGGGAGACCCAGTACTTC
CDR3 protein: CARPAARGETQYF
clone size: .
J gene: TRBJ2-5
D gene: .
V gene: TRBV19

CDR3 DNA: TGCGCCAGCAGCTTGGGACAGGGGGTCGACGAGCAGTACTTC
CDR3 protein: CASSLGQGVDEQYF
clone size: .
J gene: TRBJ2-7
D gene: TRBD1
V gene: TRBV5-1

CDR3 DNA: TGTGCCAGCAGGGACAGGTATAATTCACCCCTCCACTTT
CDR3 protein: CASRDRYNSPLHF
clone size: .
J gene: TRBJ1-6
D gene: TRBD1
V gene: TRBV27

CDR3 DNA: TGTGCCAGCAGCTTGAGCAACACCATATATTTT
CDR3 protein: CASSLSNTIYF
clone size: .
J gene: TRBJ1-3
D gene: .
V gene: TRBV7-9

CDR3 DNA: TGTGCCAGCAGCTTTGACAGGGGAGCTAACTATGGCTACACCTTC
CDR3 protein: CASSFDRGANYGYTF
clone size: few
J gene: TRBJ1-2
D gene: TRBD1
V gene: TRBV5-4

CDR3 DNA: TGTGCCAGCAGCTTTTCGTCGGGGGTCTCTGGGGCCAACGTCCTGACTTTC
CDR3 protein: CASSFSSGVSGANVLTF
clone size: .
J gene: TRBJ2-6
D gene: .
V gene: TRBV7-8

CDR3 DNA: TGTGCCAGCAGAAACTCGTTAGCTAGCACAGATACGCAGTATTTT
CDR3 protein: CASRNSLASTDTQYF
clone size: .
J gene: TRBJ2-3
D gene: .
V gene: TRBV27

CDR3 DNA: TGTGCCAGCAGCTCTAGACCGGAAGGAGCTTTCTTT
CDR3 protein: CASSSRPEGAFF
clone size: .
J gene: TRBJ1-1
D gene: .
V gene: TRBV7-9

CDR3 DNA: TGTGCCAGCAGCGCACCACCTTTTAGGGAGGGGAGGGGGAACACTGAAGCTTTCTTT
CDR3 protein: CASSAPPFREGRGNTEAFF
clone size: .
J gene: TRBJ1-1
D gene: .
V gene: TRBV9

CDR3 DNA: TGTGCCAGTAGTATTGGGGGGGAGAGCTACACCTTC
CDR3 protein: CASSIGGESYTF
clone size: .
J gene: TRBJ1-2
D gene: .
V gene: TRBV19

CDR3 DNA: TGTGCCAGCAGCTTTGGCCAGGCAGGCGAAAAACTGTTTTTT
CDR3 protein: CASSFGQAGEKLFF
clone size: .
J gene: TRBJ1-4
D gene: .
V gene: TRBV13

CDR3 DNA: TGTGCCAGCAGCCCACTTATAGGGGGCAGTGGGAACACTGAAGCTTTCTTT
CDR3 protein: CASSPLIGGSGNTEAFF
clone size: .
J gene: TRBJ1-1
D gene: TRBD1
V gene: TRBV3-1/TRBV3-2

CDR3 DNA: TGTGCCAGTAGAACAAAAGTAGGGGCCATTAGCAATCAGCCCCAGCATTTT
CDR3 protein: CASRTKVGAISNQPQHF
clone size: .
J gene: TRBJ1-5
D gene: .
V gene: TRBV19

CDR3 DNA: TGCGCCAGCAGCTTGGGGAGCCCGAACACTGAAGCTTTCTTT
CDR3 protein: CASSLGSPNTEAFF
clone size: .
J gene: TRBJ1-1
D gene: .
V gene: TRBV5-1

CDR3 DNA: TGTGCCAGCGGCCCCGGCGGGGTCGGGGACAATGAGCAGTTCTTC
CDR3 protein: CASGPGGVGDNEQFF
clone size: .
J gene: TRBJ2-1
D gene: .
V gene: TRBV9

CDR3 DNA: TGTGCCAGCTCACCGCAACAGGGGGCTTATGGCTACACCTTC
CDR3 protein: CASSPQQGAYGYTF
clone size: .
J gene: TRBJ1-2
D gene: TRBD1
V gene: TRBV18

CDR3 DNA: TGTGCCAGCAGTTTAGGCTCCGGGGAGCTGTTTTTT
CDR3 protein: CASSLGSGELFF
clone size: .
J gene: TRBJ2-2
D gene: .
V gene: TRBV28

CDR3 DNA: TGTGCGGCCGCTAACTATGGCTACACCTTC
CDR3 protein: CAAANYGYTF
clone size: .
J gene: TRBJ1-2
D gene: .
V gene: TRBV6-5

CDR3 DNA: TGTGCCAGCAGCAGGGACAGGAATTCCTACGAGCAGTACTTC
CDR3 protein: CASSRDRNSYEQYF
clone size: .
J gene: TRBJ2-7
D gene: TRBD1
V gene: TRBV5-4

CDR3 DNA: TGTGCCAGCAGCTTAGCCCAGGGGGCGGCAGGAAACACCATATATTTT
CDR3 protein: CASSLAQGAAGNTIYF
clone size: few
J gene: TRBJ1-3
D gene: TRBD1
V gene: TRBV13

CDR3 DNA: TGTGCCAGCAGCGTTAGCCGGACCGGGGGTGAAAAACTGTTTTTT
CDR3 protein: CASSVSRTGGEKLFF
clone size: .
J gene: TRBJ1-4
D gene: .
V gene: TRBV7-2

CDR3 DNA: TGTGCCAGCAGTCCTCATAGCGAATACACTGAAGCTTTCTTT
CDR3 protein: CASSPHSEYTEAFF
clone size: .
J gene: TRBJ1-1
D gene: .
V gene: TRBV28

CDR3 DNA: TGTGCCAGCTCACCAGGGGGGGGGACCTACGAGCAGTACTTC
CDR3 protein: CASSPGGGTYEQYF
clone size: .
J gene: TRBJ2-7
D gene: TRBD2
V gene: TRBV18

CDR3 DNA: TGTGCCAGCAGCCAGTCACCGGCTGGGGCCAACGTCCTGACTTTC
CDR3 protein: CASSQSPAGANVLTF
clone size: .
J gene: TRBJ2-6
D gene: .
V gene: TRBV3-1/TRBV3-2

CDR3 DNA: TGTGCCTGGAGATCTGAGCAGGGGGCAAGATATGGCTACACCTTC
CDR3 protein: CAWRSEQGARYGYTF
clone size: once
J gene: TRBJ1-2
D gene: TRBD1
V gene: TRBV30

CDR3 DNA: TGTGCTAGTGGCCCCGGACAGGGTGTTGTATCCCCCGGCGAGCAGTACTTC
CDR3 protein: CASGPGQGVVSPGEQYF
clone size: .
J gene: TRBJ2-7
D gene: TRBD1
V gene: TRBV12-5

CDR3 DNA: TGTGCCAGCAGCTTAGCGGCAGACATTATGAACACTGAAGCTTTCTTT
CDR3 protein: CASSLAADIMNTEAFF
clone size: .
J gene: TRBJ1-1
D gene: .
V gene: TRBV7-9

CDR3 DNA: TGTGCCAGCAGTTTGGGGACTTTTTTGGAAGCTTTCTTT
CDR3 protein: CASSLGTFLEAFF
clone size: .
J gene: TRBJ1-1
D gene: .
V gene: TRBV28

CDR3 DNA: TGTGCCAGCAGCTTTGGGACAGGGGGCGCCGGCGGGGAGCTGTTTTTT
CDR3 protein: CASSFGTGGAGGELFF
clone size: once
J gene: TRBJ2-2
D gene: TRBD1
V gene: TRBV7-3

CDR3 DNA: TGTGCCAGCAGCTTGGGGGCCCCAAGGGCGGAAGGCTACACCTTC
CDR3 protein: CASSLGAPRAEGYTF
clone size: .
J gene: TRBJ1-2
D gene: .
V gene: TRBV11-2

CDR3 DNA: TGTGCCAGCAGCCTGACCTCGTCGGGCCAAGAGACCCAGTACTTC
CDR3 protein: CASSLTSSGQETQYF
clone size: few
J gene: TRBJ2-5
D gene: .
V gene: TRBV28

CDR3 DNA: TGTGCCAGCAGCCTTTCCGGGGGTCAAGAGACCCAGTACTTC
CDR3 protein: CASSLSGGQETQYF
clone size: few
J gene: TRBJ2-5
D gene: .
V gene: TRBV6-2/TRBV6-3

CDR3 DNA: TGTGCCAGTAGTACCGGACAGGGGGCCTACGAGCAGTACTTC
CDR3 protein: CASSTGQGAYEQYF
clone size: .
J gene: TRBJ2-7
D gene: TRBD1
V gene: TRBV19

CDR3 DNA: TGTGCCAGCAGCTCGTGGAGGTCTGCCGGAAACACCATATATTTT
CDR3 protein: CASSSWRSAGNTIYF
clone size: .
J gene: TRBJ1-3
D gene: .
V gene: TRBV28